Listed here are 5 T cell receptor beta chains from one sample, sequenced in a study of T-cell memory formation after mild COVID-19. MiXCR was run by TCRdb on the 5' RACE reads, yielding one entry per CDR3 protein. The sample holds 250,000 to 300,000 distinct CDR3 sequences, 15% seen once. The sample consisted of PBMCs or a T cell subset sorted from them (not recorded which). These receptors came from a young man who had mild COVID-19 (a few samples of this study predate the infection). Cell type and time point are not known.

The gene calls are TRBV10-3 and TRBJ2-7; 8 nucleotides line up with TRBD2. The V gene end was trimmed by 6 bases and the J gene end by 2 bases; junction bases not matched to a gene: 6. The CDR3 contains 14 residues. Germline CDR1 ENHRY, CDR2 SYGVKD. For the CDR3, the DNA is TGTGCCATCAGAAGTAGCGGGGCTACCTACGAGCAGTACGTC. It specifies CAIRSSGATYEQYV.

This clonotype was seen many times. The V and J genes are TRBV6-4 and TRBJ2-3, with D tentatively TRBD2 (6 bases). CDR1 and CDR2 from the germline V gene are MRHNA and SNTAGT. V lost 5 bases and J 7 bases, leaving 16 bases between the germline ends. The CDR3 has 14 amino acids. This chain's CDR3 is CASSSTRSRNTQYF. CDR3 DNA: TGTGCCAGCAGTTCGACTAGATCGAGGAATACGCAGTATTTT.

This clonotype was detected only a few times. This chain connects TRBV4-1 to TRBJ1-6, with 10 bases matching TRBD1. Germline V CDR1 and CDR2: MGHRA, YSYEKL. Trimming removed 2 bases from V and 6 bases from J; junction bases left unmatched: 4. The CDR3 has 16 amino acids. CDR3 sequence (DNA): TGCGCCAGCAGCCAATCCCGGGACAGGGGTAATTCACCCCTCCACTTT. Its protein product is CASSQSRDRGNSPLHF.

This clonotype was seen repeatedly, ten times or more. The chain has TRBV6-6 and TRBJ1-3; D perhaps matches TRBD1 (6 bases). The length of the CDR3 is 17 residues. Trimming cost V 0 bases and J 0 bases, with 12 bases left between them. CDR1 is MNHNY and CDR2 is SVGAGI in the germline V gene (reference sequence). The CDR3 coding sequence is TGTGCCAGCAGTTACTCGGGGGGCGGGAGCTCTGGAAACACCATATATTTT. As protein: CASSYSGGGSSGNTIYF.

This clonotype was seen more than once but under ten times. The V and J genes are TRBV7-3 and TRBJ1-1; tentatively, D is TRBD1 (5 bases). CDR1 and CDR2 from the germline V gene are SGHTA and FQGTGA. V was cut by 3 bases and J by 4 bases, with 12 bases left in between. This CDR3 contains 14 residues. DNA for the CDR3: TGTGCCAGCAGCTTGCGGGGGTATGGCACTGAAGCTTTCTTT. Translation: CASSLRGYGTEAFF.